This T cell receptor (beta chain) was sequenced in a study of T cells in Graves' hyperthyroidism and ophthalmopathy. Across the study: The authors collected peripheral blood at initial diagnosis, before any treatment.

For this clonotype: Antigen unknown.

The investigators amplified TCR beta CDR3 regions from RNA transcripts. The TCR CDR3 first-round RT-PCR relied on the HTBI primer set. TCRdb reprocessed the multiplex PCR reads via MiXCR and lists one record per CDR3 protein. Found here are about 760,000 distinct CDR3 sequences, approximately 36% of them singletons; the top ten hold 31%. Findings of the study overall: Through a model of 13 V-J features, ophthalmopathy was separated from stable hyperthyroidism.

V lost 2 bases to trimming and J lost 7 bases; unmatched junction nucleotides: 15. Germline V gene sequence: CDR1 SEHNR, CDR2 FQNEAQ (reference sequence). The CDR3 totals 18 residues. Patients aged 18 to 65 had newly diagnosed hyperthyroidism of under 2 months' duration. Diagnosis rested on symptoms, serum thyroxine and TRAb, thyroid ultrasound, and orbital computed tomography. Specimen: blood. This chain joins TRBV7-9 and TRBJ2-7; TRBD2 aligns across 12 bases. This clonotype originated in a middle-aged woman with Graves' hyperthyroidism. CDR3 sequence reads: CASSLLASGREGAEEQYF. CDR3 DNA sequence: TGTGCCAGCAGCTTATTGGCTAGCGGGAGGGAGGGGGCAGAAGAGCAGTACTTC.